The source of this T cell receptor beta chain is a study of blood T cells in healthy people across ages. Primers used in a second PCR of about 6 to 11 cycles were a sample-barcoded 5' primer and a J-beta primer mix. Via MiXCR, TCRdb re-called the 5' RACE reads, giving one row per CDR3 protein. The data contain around 500,000 distinct CDR3 sequences, around 48% of them singletons. The people who gave samples were healthy Caucasians from Russia, aged roughly 6 to 90. Isolating PBMCs gave at least 7 million of these cells per sample. This clonotype was seen only a few times. The TCR comes from a man at least 80 years old in good health. The sequencing input was blood.

As DNA, the CDR3 is TGCAGTGCTAAAGACAGGGAGAATTCACCCCTCCACTTT. Amino acid sequence: CSAKDRENSPLHF. The V and J genes are TRBV20-1 and TRBJ1-6, with 7 bases fitting TRBD1. The CDR3 totals 13 residues. Unmatched junction bases numbered 4, after V lost 4 bases and J lost 7 bases. Germline CDR1 DFQATT, CDR2 SNEGSKA (reference sequence).